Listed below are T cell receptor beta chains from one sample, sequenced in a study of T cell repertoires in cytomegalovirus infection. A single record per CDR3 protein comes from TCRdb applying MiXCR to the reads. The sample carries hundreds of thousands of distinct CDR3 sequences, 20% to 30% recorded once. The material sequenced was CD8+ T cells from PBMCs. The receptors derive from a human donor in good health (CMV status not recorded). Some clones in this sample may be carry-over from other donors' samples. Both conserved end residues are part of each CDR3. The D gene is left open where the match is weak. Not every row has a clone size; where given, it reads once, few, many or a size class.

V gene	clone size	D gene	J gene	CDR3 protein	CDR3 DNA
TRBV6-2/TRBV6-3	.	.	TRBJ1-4	CASSLTGGSEKLFF	TGTGCCAGCAGCTTGACAGGAGGTAGTGAAAAACTGTTTTTT
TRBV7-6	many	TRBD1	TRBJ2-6	CASSLLFAGTATSGANVLTF	TGTGCCAGCAGTCTCCTTTTTGCCGGGACAGCGACCTCTGGGGCCAACGTCCTGACTTTC
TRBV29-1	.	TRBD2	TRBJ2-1	CSVAPGLESDEQFF	TGCAGCGTTGCCCCGGGACTAGAAAGCGATGAGCAGTTCTTC
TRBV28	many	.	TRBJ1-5	CASSLAGGGQPQHF	TGTGCCAGCAGTTTAGCGGGGGGGGGTCAGCCCCAGCATTTT
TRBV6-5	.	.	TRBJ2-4	CASSYSSLNIQYF	TGTGCCAGCAGTTACTCGAGCCTAAACATTCAGTACTTC
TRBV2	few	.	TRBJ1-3	CASIPGPSGNTIYF	TGTGCCAGCATTCCAGGGCCCTCTGGAAACACCATATATTTT
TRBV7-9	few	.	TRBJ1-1	CASSLGPSGNTEAFF	TGTGCCAGCAGCTTGGGCCCGAGTGGGAACACTGAAGCTTTCTTT
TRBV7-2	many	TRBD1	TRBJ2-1	CASSGDRRSSYNEQFF	TGTGCCAGCAGCGGGGACAGAAGAAGCTCCTACAATGAGCAGTTCTTC
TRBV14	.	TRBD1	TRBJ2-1	CASSQWTGRNEQFF	TGTGCCAGCAGCCAATGGACAGGGAGAAATGAGCAGTTCTTC
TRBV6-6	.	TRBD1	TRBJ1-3	CASSLMGTDDTSGNTIYF	TGTGCCAGCAGCCTAATGGGGACAGATGATACCTCTGGAAACACCATATATTTT
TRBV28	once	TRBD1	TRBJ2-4	CASSSLDRGIQYF	TGTGCCAGCAGTTCCCTGGACAGGGGCATTCAGTACTTC
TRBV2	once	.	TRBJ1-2	CASSGGFGYTF	TGTGCCAGCAGTGGAGGGTTTGGCTACACCTTC
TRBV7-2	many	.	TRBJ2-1	CASSFPVVGGTTYNEQFF	TGTGCCAGCAGCTTTCCTGTTGTTGGGGGAACGACCTACAATGAGCAGTTCTTC
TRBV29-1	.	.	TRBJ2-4	CSGALATKNIQYF	TGCAGCGGTGCTTTGGCCACCAAAAACATTCAGTACTTC
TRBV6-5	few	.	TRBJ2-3	CASSYRSPRDTQYF	TGTGCCAGCAGTTACAGGTCCCCTCGCGATACGCAGTATTTT
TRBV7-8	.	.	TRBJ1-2	CASSLAPRANYGYTF	TGTGCCAGCAGCTTAGCGCCGAGGGCTAACTATGGCTACACCTTC
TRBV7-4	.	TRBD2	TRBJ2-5	CASSPGVAGGSETQYF	TGTGCCAGCAGCCCCGGGGTAGCGGGGGGGTCGGAGACCCAGTACTTC
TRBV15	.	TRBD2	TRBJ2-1	CATSRATFGTSIIYEQFF	TGTGCCACCAGCAGAGCCACATTCGGGACTAGTATAATCTATGAGCAGTTCTTC
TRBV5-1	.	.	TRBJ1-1	CASSLRGTVNEAFF	TGCGCCAGCAGCTTGCGAGGGACTGTGAACGAAGCTTTCTTT
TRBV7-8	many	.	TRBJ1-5	CASSRPGLGVQPQHF	TGTGCCAGCAGCCGCCCCGGCCTTGGGGTCCAGCCCCAGCATTTT
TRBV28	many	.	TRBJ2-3	CASRPGFETDTQYF	TGTGCCAGCAGGCCAGGGTTCGAAACAGATACGCAGTATTTT
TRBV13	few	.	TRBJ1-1	CASSSDSREAEAFF	TGTGCCAGCAGCTCGGACAGTCGTGAGGCTGAAGCTTTCTTT
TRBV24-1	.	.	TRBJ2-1	CATSDSNYNEQFF	TGTGCCACCAGTGATTCTAATTACAATGAGCAGTTCTTC
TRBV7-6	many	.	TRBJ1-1	CASSPGAWTEAFF	TGTGCCAGCAGTCCAGGGGCTTGGACTGAAGCTTTCTTT
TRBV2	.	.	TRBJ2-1	CASSGGVMFF	TGTGCCAGCAGTGGCGGGGTAATGTTCTTC
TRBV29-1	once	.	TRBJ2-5	CSVEGTGGETQYF	TGCAGCGTTGAGGGGACCGGCGGAGAGACCCAGTACTTC
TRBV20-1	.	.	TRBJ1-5	CSANKPLKDYSNQPQHF	TGCAGTGCTAATAAACCTCTAAAGGACTATAGCAATCAGCCCCAGCATTTT
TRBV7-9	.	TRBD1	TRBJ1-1	CASSVAGQGVGEAFF	TGTGCCAGCAGCGTCGCGGGACAGGGGGTGGGTGAAGCTTTCTTT
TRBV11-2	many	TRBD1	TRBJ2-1	CASSLVRTGRSNEQFF	TGTGCCAGCAGCTTAGTGAGGACAGGGAGGTCAAATGAGCAGTTCTTC
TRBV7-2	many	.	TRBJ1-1	CASSVFSPGHWNTEAFF	TGTGCCAGCAGCGTCTTTTCTCCGGGACACTGGAACACTGAAGCTTTCTTT
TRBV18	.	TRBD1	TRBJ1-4	CASSLRGANEKLFF	TGTGCCAGCTCACTCAGGGGGGCTAATGAAAAACTGTTTTTT
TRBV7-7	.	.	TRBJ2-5	CASSLGPVQEIQYF	TGTGCTAGCAGCTTAGGTCCAGTCCAAGAGATCCAGTACTTC
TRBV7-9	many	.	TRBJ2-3	CASSSQGDTQYF	TGTGCCAGCAGCTCCCAGGGGGATACGCAGTATTTT
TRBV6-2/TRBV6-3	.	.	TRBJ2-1	CASSYIKTGRLSNEQFF	TGTGCCAGCAGTTACATCAAGACAGGTCGGCTTTCCAATGAGCAGTTCTTC
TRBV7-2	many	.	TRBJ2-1	CASSLTGVGNEQFF	TGTGCCAGCAGCCTGACGGGGGTAGGCAATGAGCAGTTCTTC
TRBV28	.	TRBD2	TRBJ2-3	CASSLGLAATHTQYF	TGTGCCAGCAGTTTAGGACTAGCGGCCACACATACGCAGTATTTT
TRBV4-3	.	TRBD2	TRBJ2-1	CASSPGLAGNEQFF	TGCGCCAGCAGCCCGGGACTAGCGGGGAATGAGCAGTTCTTC
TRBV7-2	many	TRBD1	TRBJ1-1	CASSLDRGPEAFF	TGTGCCAGCAGCCTGGACAGGGGGCCTGAAGCTTTCTTT
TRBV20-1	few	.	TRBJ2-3	CSARDSQGMTDTQYF	TGCAGTGCTAGAGATAGCCAGGGTATGACAGATACGCAGTATTTT
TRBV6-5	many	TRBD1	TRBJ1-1	CATAGTVYLVDTEAFF	TGTGCCACCGCTGGGACAGTATATCTCGTGGACACTGAAGCTTTCTTT
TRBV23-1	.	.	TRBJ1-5	CASSHTTLGGGKDQPQHF	TGCGCCAGCAGTCACACTACGCTGGGGGGGGGGAAAGATCAGCCCCAGCATTTT